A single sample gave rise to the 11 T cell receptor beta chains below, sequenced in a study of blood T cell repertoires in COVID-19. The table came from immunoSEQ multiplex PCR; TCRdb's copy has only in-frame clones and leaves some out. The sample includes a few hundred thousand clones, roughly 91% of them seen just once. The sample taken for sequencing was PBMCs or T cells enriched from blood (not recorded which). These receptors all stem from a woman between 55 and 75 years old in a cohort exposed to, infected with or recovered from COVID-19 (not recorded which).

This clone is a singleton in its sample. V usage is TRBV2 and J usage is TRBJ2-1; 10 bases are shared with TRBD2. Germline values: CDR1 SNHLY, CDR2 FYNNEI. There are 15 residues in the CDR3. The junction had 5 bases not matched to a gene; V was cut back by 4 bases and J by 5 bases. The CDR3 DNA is TGTGCCAGCAGTGTTGAACTAGCGGGAAACAATGAGCAGTTCTTC. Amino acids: CASSVELAGNNEQFF.

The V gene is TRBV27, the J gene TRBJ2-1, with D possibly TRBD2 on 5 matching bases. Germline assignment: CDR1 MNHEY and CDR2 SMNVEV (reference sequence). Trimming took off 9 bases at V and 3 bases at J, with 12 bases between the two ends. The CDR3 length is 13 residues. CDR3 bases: TGTGCCAGTTCCCCAGCGGACTACAATGAGCAGTTCTTC. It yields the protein CASSPADYNEQFF.

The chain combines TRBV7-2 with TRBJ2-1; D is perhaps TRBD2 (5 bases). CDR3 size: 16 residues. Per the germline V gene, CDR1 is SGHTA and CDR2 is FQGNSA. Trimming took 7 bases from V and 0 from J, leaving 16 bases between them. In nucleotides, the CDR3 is TGTGCCAGCACCCCAATGGACTTCCTCTCCTACAATGAGCAGTTCTTC. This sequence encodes CASTPMDFLSYNEQFF.

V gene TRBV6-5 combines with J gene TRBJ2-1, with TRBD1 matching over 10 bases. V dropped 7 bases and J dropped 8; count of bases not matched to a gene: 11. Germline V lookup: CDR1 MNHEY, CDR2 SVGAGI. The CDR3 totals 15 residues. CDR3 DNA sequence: TGTGCCAGCAACTCCCGGGACAGGGGAAGGCATGAGCAGTTCTTC. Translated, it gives CASNSRDRGRHEQFF.

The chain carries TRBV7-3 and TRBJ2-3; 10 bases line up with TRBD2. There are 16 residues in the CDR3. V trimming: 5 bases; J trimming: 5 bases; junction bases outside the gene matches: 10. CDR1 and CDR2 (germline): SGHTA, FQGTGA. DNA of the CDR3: TGTGCCAGCAGCCCCCGGGCTAGCGGGAGACAAGATACGCAGTATTTT. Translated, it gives CASSPRASGRQDTQYF.

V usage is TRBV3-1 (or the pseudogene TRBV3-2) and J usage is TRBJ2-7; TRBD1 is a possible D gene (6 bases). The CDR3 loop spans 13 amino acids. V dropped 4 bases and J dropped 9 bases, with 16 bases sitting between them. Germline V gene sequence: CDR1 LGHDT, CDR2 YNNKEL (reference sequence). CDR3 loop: CASSPDSGAAQYF. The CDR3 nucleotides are TGTGCCAGCAGCCCTGATTCAGGGGCCGCGCAGTACTTC.

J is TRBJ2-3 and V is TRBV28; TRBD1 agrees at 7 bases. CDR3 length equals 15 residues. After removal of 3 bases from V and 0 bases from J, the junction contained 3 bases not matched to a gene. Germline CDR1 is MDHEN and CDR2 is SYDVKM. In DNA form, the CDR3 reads TGTGCCAGCAGTTTCGGGACAGATAGCACAGATACGCAGTATTTT. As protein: CASSFGTDSTDTQYF.

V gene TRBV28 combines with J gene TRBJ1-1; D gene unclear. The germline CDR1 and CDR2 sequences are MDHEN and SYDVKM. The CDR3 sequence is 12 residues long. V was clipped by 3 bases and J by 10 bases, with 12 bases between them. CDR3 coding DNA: TGTGCCAGCAGTTTGGGAGAGGTTAGAGCTTTCTTT. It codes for CASSLGEVRAFF.

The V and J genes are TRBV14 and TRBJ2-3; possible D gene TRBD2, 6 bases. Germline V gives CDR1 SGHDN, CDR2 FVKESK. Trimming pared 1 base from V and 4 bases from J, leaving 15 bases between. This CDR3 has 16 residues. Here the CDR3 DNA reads TGTGCCAGCAGCCAAGTACCGGGACTTGGCCCAGATACGCAGTATTTT. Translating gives CASSQVPGLGPDTQYF. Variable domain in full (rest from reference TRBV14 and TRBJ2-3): EAGVTQFPSHSVIEKGQTVTLRCDPISGHDNLYWYRRVMGKEIKFLLHFVKESKQDESGMPNNRFLAERTGGTYSTLKVQPAELEDSGVYFCASSQVPGLGPDTQYFGPGTRLTVL.

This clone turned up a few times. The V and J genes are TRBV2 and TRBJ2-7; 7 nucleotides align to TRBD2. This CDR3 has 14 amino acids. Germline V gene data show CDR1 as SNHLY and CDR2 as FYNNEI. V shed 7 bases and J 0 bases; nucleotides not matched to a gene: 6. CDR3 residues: CASKAGDSSYEQYF. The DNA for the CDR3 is TGTGCCAGCAAGGCGGGAGACAGCTCCTACGAGCAGTACTTC. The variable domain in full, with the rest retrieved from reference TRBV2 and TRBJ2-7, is EPEVTQTPSHQVTQMGQEVILRCVPISNHLYFYWYRQILGQKVEFLVSFYNNEISEKSEIFDDQFSVERPDGSNFTLKIRSTKLEDSAMYFCASKAGDSSYEQYFGPGTRLTVT.

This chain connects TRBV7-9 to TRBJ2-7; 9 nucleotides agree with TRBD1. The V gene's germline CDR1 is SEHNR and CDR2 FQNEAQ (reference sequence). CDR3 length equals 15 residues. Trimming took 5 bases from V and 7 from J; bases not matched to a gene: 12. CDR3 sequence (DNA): TGTGCCAGCAGCCCAGGGACAGGGTCTTTGGGAGAGCAGTACTTC. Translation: CASSPGTGSLGEQYF.